The present T cell receptor beta chain was sequenced within a study of tumor and adjacent non-tumor tissue in lung cancer. Three rounds of nested PCR, following a modified ARM-PCR protocol, produced the TCRbeta library. TCRdb recomputed calls from the multiplex PCR reads with MiXCR, one row per CDR3 protein. Of around 70,000 distinct CDR3 sequences detected, around 60% appear once; the ten largest clones hold 20%. This sample's RNA came from whole unsorted tissue. CDR3 size: 12 residues. Trimming removed 5 bases at V and 11 bases at J, with 12 bases between. Per germline, CDR1 KGHDR and CDR2 SFDVKD. The receptor was derived from a man aged 50 or older with non-small cell lung cancer. Sequences were obtained from lung tumor tissue. The gene calls are TRBV24-1 and TRBJ1-5, with D hard to call. The CDR3 is CATSGALESQHF. The CDR3 coding sequence is TGTGCCACCAGTGGGGCCCTCGAGTCCCAGCATTTT.